The next 17 T cell receptor beta chains were all read from a single sample in a study of blood T cells in healthy people across ages. With a J-beta primer mix and a sample-barcoded 5' primer, a second PCR ran roughly 6 to 12 cycles. Each CDR3 protein gets one entry after TCRdb re-called the 5' RACE reads with MiXCR. The table has hundreds of thousands of distinct CDR3 sequences, roughly 58% seen once. The sample consisted of blood. The origin of the receptors is a man aged 60-69 years in good health.

Regarding this clonotype: At one end the junction does not follow the germline gene, possibly because of a read error. The chain recombines TRBV4-1 with TRBJ1-5; 8 nucleotides line up with TRBD1. Germline CDR1 MGHRA, CDR2 YSYEKL. CDR3 length: 16 amino acids. The chain's CDR3 is CASSQLQGAGKQPQHF. The CDR3 nucleotides read TGCGCCAGCAGCCAGCTTCAGGGGGCAGGCAAGCAGCCCCAGCATTTT.

The chain joins TRBV9 to TRBJ1-2; D ambiguous. Deletions cut 4 bases from V and 1 base from J, with 11 bases between. CDR1 and CDR2 from the germline V gene are SGDLS and YYNGEE. The CDR3 is made up of 14 amino acids. The CDR3, as DNA: TGTGCCAGCAGCACGTGGACGGTTAACTATGGCTACACCTTC. Encoded protein: CASSTWTVNYGYTF.

The chain combines TRBV11-2 with TRBJ2-7; possibly TRBD1 or TRBD2 for D (5 bases each). V lost 0 bases to trimming and J lost 9 bases, with 12 bases between them. The CDR3 has 13 residues. Per the germline V gene, CDR1 is SGHAT and CDR2 is FQNNGV. The CDR3 loop is CASSLDLSGGQYF. CDR3 nucleotide sequence: TGTGCCAGCAGCTTAGATTTGAGTGGGGGGCAGTACTTC.

This clonotype was detected only once. The chain employs TRBV29-1 and TRBJ1-1; 9 bases are shared with TRBD1. The CDR3 contains 12 residues. The V and J ends lost 7 bases and 4 bases, in that order; junction bases with no gene match: 4. Germline CDR1 is SQVTM and CDR2 is ANQGSEA. The CDR3 spells CSAGQGRTEAFF. Here the CDR3 DNA reads TGCAGCGCGGGACAGGGTCGCACTGAAGCTTTCTTT.

The chain has TRBV12-3 or TRBV12-4 and TRBJ2-5; D is undetermined. This CDR3 is built from 13 residues. V gave up 0 bases and J gave up 5 bases, with 7 bases separating them. DNA of the CDR3: TGTGCCAGCAGTTTAGCTAGTCCTGAGACCCAGTACTTC. Amino acid sequence: CASSLASPETQYF.

V gene TRBV27 combines with J gene TRBJ2-1, with TRBD2 as a possible D gene (7 bases). The CDR3 is 15 amino acids. Germline loops: CDR1 MNHEY, CDR2 SMNVEV (reference sequence). V was clipped by 8 bases and J by 3 bases, with 17 bases between them. The CDR3 is CASGGGDRFYNEQFF. The CDR3 nucleotides are TGTGCCAGCGGGGGGGGAGACAGGTTCTACAATGAGCAGTTCTTC.

The CDR3 nucleotides are TGTGCCAGCAGCTTAGTTCTGCAGGGTCGCTACGAGCAGTACTTC. Its protein is CASSLVLQGRYEQYF. The chain couples TRBV7-6 to TRBJ2-7, with a tentative D call TRBD1 (5 bases). Germline CDR1 and CDR2: SGHVS and FNYEAQ. The CDR3 covers 15 residues. Trimming shortened V by 1 base and J by 3 bases, and 13 bases separated the two germline ends.

V is TRBV5-1 and J is TRBJ1-5; TRBD1 matches at 8 bases. The CDR3 is 16 amino acids. CDR1 and CDR2 (germline): SGHRS, YFSETQ. V was clipped by 5 bases and J by 0 bases; unmatched bases: 7. The CDR3 spells CASRGQEIYSNQPQHF. The CDR3 DNA reads as TGCGCCAGCAGGGGACAGGAAATTTATAGCAATCAGCCCCAGCATTTT.

This clonotype was observed at least ten times. A much larger clone differs from this one at a single base, so this may be a read error. The V gene is TRBV4-1, the J gene TRBJ2-5; 7 bases align to TRBD1. Germline CDR1 and CDR2: MGHRA and YSYEKL. There are 16 residues in the CDR3. J gave up 11 bases and V 0 bases, and 15 bases lay outside the gene matches. The CDR3 DNA reads as TGCGCCAGCAGCCAAGATCTATGGGACAGAAACAATGAGCAGTACTTC. Its translation is CASSQDLWDRNNEQYF.

The chain uses TRBV29-1 and TRBJ2-5; D may be TRBD1 (6 bases). Looked up from germline, CDR1 is SQVTM and CDR2 is ANQGSEA. The V end lost 6 bases, the J end lost 5 bases, and 16 bases lay between the germline ends. The CDR3 contains 13 residues. For the CDR3, the DNA is TGCAGCGTCGCCTACGACAGGTTGGAGACCCAGTACTTC. Encoded protein: CSVAYDRLETQYF. The variable domain in full, completed from reference TRBV29-1 and TRBJ2-5, reads SAVISQKPSRDICQRGTSLTIQCQVDSQVTMMFWYRQQPGQSLTLIATANQGSEATYESGFVIDKFPISRPNLTFSTLTVSNMSPEDSSIYLCSVAYDRLETQYFGPGTRLLVL.

The chain combines TRBV3-1 with TRBJ1-1; 7 nucleotides match TRBD1. Germline V lookup: CDR1 LGHDT, CDR2 YNNKEL (reference sequence). Trimming at V came to 4 bases and at J to 9 bases, leaving 8 bases not matched to a gene. The CDR3 consists of 13 residues. The CDR3: CASSRRQGRKAFF. As DNA, the CDR3 is TGTGCCAGCAGCCGCCGACAGGGAAGGAAAGCTTTCTTT.

This clonotype was seen at least ten times. V and J are TRBV7-2 and TRBJ2-1; TRBD1 matches 9 bases. CDR3 length: 16 residues. Germline loops: CDR1 SGHTA, CDR2 FQGNSA. Trimming cost V 1 base and J 10 bases; bases outside gene matches: 11. CDR3 region: CASSLDVPGQGGEQFF. CDR3 bases: TGTGCCAGCAGCTTAGACGTACCGGGACAGGGAGGAGAGCAGTTCTTC.

The chain links TRBV20-1 to TRBJ2-4; D may be TRBD1 or TRBD2 (6 bases each). Germline CDR1 and CDR2: DFQATT and SNEGSKA (reference sequence). CDR3 size: 13 residues. V was trimmed by 1 base and J by 14 bases, leaving 18 bases between them. CDR3 region: CSARATARGPEYF. The CDR3 DNA is TGCAGTGCTAGAGCCACTGCCCGGGGGCCGGAGTACTTC.

The chain is built from TRBV2 and TRBJ2-7; 8 bases are shared with TRBD1. Near its end, the DNA agrees better with TRBJ2-5, so the J call may be wrong. Germline lookup yields CDR1 SNHLY and CDR2 FYNNEI. CDR3 length: 14 amino acids. CDR3 sequence reads: CASTRQGPQETQYF. The CDR3 coding sequence is TGTGCCAGCACCCGACAGGGGCCCCAAGAGACCCAGTACTTC.

The genes are TRBV2 and TRBJ1-2; 9 bases are a match to TRBD1. V shed 6 bases, J shed 2 bases, and the junction held 7 bases outside the gene matches. The CDR3 length is 15 residues. CDR1 is SNHLY and CDR2 is FYNNEI in the germline V gene. CDR3 region: CASRPRDRENYGYTF. Here the CDR3 DNA reads TGTGCCAGCAGACCACGGGACAGGGAAAACTATGGCTACACCTTC.

The chain recombines TRBV29-1 with TRBJ1-1, with D possibly matching TRBD1 (5 bases). V lost 7 bases to trimming and J lost 4 bases, with 16 bases between them. The length of the CDR3 is 13 residues. Per the germline V gene, CDR1 is SQVTM and CDR2 is ANQGSEA. CDR3 bases: TGCAGCGCCCTCGCAAGTAGGGGCACTGAAGCTTTCTTT. It translates to CSALASRGTEAFF.

This clonotype was counted between two and nine times. This sequence joins TRBV14 and TRBJ2-4; D uncertain. The CDR3 has 12 amino acids. Trimming stripped 0 bases from V and 7 bases from J, with 4 bases between. In germline, CDR1 is SGHDN, CDR2 FVKESK. In DNA, the CDR3 is TGTGCCAGCAGCCAAGACTTGAACATTCAGTACTTC. It yields the protein CASSQDLNIQYF.